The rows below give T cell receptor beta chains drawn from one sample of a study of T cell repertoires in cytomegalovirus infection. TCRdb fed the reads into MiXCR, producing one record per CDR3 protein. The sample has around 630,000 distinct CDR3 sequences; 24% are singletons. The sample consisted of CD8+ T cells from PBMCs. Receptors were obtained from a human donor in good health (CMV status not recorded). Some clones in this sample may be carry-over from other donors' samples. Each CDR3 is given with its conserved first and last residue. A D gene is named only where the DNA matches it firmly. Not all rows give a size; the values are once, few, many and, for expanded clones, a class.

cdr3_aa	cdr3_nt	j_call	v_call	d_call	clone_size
CASGGDRATNEKLFF	TGTGCCAGCGGAGGAGACAGGGCAACTAATGAAAAACTGTTTTTT	TRBJ1-4	TRBV25-1	TRBD1	few
CASSWNGLGVTGELFF	TGCGCCAGCAGCTGGAATGGGCTCGGAGTCACCGGGGAGCTGTTTTTT	TRBJ2-2	TRBV5-1	-	few
CSARDRDATDTQYF	TGCAGTGCCAGGGACAGGGATGCCACAGATACGCAGTATTTT	TRBJ2-3	TRBV20-1	TRBD1	-
CASSLRTGANVLTF	TGTGCCAGCAGCCTCCGGACGGGGGCCAACGTCCTGACTTTC	TRBJ2-6	TRBV14	-	-
CASSLMTGQETQYF	TGTGCCAGCAGTCTTATGACAGGACAGGAGACCCAGTACTTC	TRBJ2-5	TRBV6-2/TRBV6-3	-	few
CASSVGANQPQHF	TGCGCCAGCAGCGTAGGGGCCAATCAGCCCCAGCATTTT	TRBJ1-5	TRBV5-1	-	-
CASRQDLSGANVLTF	TGTGCCAGCCGACAGGATCTATCTGGGGCCAACGTCCTGACTTTC	TRBJ2-6	TRBV28	-	-
CASSLDGWELFF	TGTGCCAGCAGTTTAGACGGGTGGGAGCTGTTTTTT	TRBJ2-2	TRBV12-3/TRBV12-4	-	-
CSTAGHGRNTEAFF	TGCAGCACCGCGGGGCATGGGAGGAACACTGAAGCTTTCTTT	TRBJ1-1	TRBV29-1	-	few
CASQGEDNSPLHF	TGTGCCAGCCAGGGAGAAGATAATTCACCCCTCCACTTT	TRBJ1-6	TRBV19	-	-
CASSLPGTSLRQFF	TGTGCCAGCAGCCTACCCGGCACGTCCCTGCGGCAGTTCTTC	TRBJ2-1	TRBV14	-	-
CASNMGQEAFF	TGTGCCAGCAACATGGGACAGGAAGCTTTCTTT	TRBJ1-1	TRBV7-6	TRBD1	-
CSAKYGGEQFF	TGCAGTGCTAAATATGGGGGTGAGCAGTTCTTC	TRBJ2-1	TRBV20-1	-	-
CASSQVAVAGRTGELFF	TGCGCCAGCAGCCAAGTAGCGGTAGCGGGTCGGACCGGGGAGCTGTTTTTT	TRBJ2-2	TRBV4-3	TRBD2	many
CASSQGRGLRDTGELSF	TGTGCCAGCAGCCAAGGGCGGGGGCTGCGAGACACCGGGGAGCTGTCTTTT	TRBJ2-2	TRBV6-1	-	-
CASSSPVRGRGETQYF	TGTGCCAGCAGTTCCCCCGTAAGGGGCAGGGGCGAGACCCAGTACTTC	TRBJ2-5	TRBV28	-	many
CASSPYRGAGNTIYF	TGTGCCAGCAGTCCGTACAGGGGAGCTGGAAACACCATATATTTT	TRBJ1-3	TRBV28	TRBD1	-
CASSLGETGHYGYTF	TGTGCCAGCAGCTTAGGCGAGACCGGTCACTATGGCTACACCTTC	TRBJ1-2	TRBV7-9	-	-
CSAVRTGHQPQHF	TGCAGTGCTGTACGAACGGGACACCAGCCCCAGCATTTT	TRBJ1-5	TRBV20-1	-	few
CASSLESSSATQYF	TGTGCCAGCAGCTTAGAATCTAGTTCGGCGACGCAGTATTTT	TRBJ2-3	TRBV7-6	-	many
CASSQETQETQYF	TGTGCCAGCAGCCAAGAGACACAAGAGACCCAGTACTTC	TRBJ2-5	TRBV14	-	-
CASSDSGYDYTF	TGTGCCAGCAGTGACTCCGGGTATGACTACACCTTC	TRBJ1-2	TRBV2	-	-
CSAPGLAGQTGELFF	TGCAGTGCTCCGGGACTAGCGGGGCAGACCGGGGAGCTGTTTTTT	TRBJ2-2	TRBV20-1	TRBD2	few
CASSRWTGRSADIQYF	TGTGCCAGCAGTCGATGGACAGGTCGTTCCGCGGACATTCAGTACTTC	TRBJ2-4	TRBV28	TRBD1	-
CASNSGLAVSTDTQYF	TGTGCCAGCAATTCAGGACTAGCGGTTAGCACAGATACGCAGTATTTT	TRBJ2-3	TRBV2	TRBD2	-
CASSLPPRGYGDNEQFF	TGTGCCAGCAGCTTACCTCCGAGGGGGTACGGGGACAATGAGCAGTTCTTC	TRBJ2-1	TRBV7-6	-	-
CASAPLMGYQETQYF	TGTGCCAGCGCTCCTCTGATGGGGTACCAAGAGACCCAGTACTTC	TRBJ2-5	TRBV7-6	-	-
CASSLGVDRALPGAFF	TGCGCCAGCAGCTTGGGGGTGGACAGGGCCTTACCCGGGGCTTTCTTT	TRBJ1-1	TRBV5-1	TRBD1	-
CASSLGGFYNEQFF	TGTGCCAGCAGCCTCGGGGGCTTCTACAATGAGCAGTTCTTC	TRBJ2-1	TRBV7-6	-	-